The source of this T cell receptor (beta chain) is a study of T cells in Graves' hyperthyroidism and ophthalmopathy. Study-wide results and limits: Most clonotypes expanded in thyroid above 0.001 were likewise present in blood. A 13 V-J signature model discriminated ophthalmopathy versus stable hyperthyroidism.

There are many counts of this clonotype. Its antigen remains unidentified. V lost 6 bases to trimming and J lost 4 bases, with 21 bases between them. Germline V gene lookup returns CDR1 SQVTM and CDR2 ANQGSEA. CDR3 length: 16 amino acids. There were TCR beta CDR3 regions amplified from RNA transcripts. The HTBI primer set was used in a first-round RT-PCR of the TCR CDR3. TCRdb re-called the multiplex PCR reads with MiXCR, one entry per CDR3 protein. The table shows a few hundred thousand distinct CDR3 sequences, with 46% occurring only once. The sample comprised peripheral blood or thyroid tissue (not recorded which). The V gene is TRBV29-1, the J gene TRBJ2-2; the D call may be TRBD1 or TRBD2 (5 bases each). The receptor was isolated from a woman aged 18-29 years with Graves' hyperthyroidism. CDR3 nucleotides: TGCAGCGTAGGCTTCCAGAGGGGATCGGCCACCGGGGAGCTGTTTTTT. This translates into CSVGFQRGSATGELFF.